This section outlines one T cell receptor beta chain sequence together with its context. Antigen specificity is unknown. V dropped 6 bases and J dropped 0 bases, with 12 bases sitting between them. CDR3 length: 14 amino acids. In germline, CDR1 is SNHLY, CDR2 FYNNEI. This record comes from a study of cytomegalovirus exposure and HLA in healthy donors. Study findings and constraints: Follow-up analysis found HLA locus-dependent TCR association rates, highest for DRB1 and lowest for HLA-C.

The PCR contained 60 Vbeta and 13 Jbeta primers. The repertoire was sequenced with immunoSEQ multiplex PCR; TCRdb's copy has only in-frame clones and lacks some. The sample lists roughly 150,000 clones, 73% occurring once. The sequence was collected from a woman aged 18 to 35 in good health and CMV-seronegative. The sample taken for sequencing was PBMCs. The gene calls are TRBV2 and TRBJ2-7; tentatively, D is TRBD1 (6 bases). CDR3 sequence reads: CASRDRDNSYEQYF. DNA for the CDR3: TGTGCCAGCAGGGACCGGGACAACTCCTACGAGCAGTACTTC.